Each of the 14 T cell receptor beta chains below was sequenced from the same sample in a study of T-cell reconstitution after alpha-beta-depleted transplantation in children. The TCRbeta library was prepared with unique molecular identifiers. TCRdb ran MiXCR on the PCR reads and lists one entry per CDR3 protein. The sample yields a few hundred thousand distinct CDR3 sequences, about a tenth seen once. Sequenced here: PBMCs from the stem cell graft donor, sampled from the stem cell graft. The receptors were gathered from a human donor who donated a stem cell graft to a child with acute lymphoblastic leukemia.

J is TRBJ2-5 and V is TRBV4-2, with 7 bases identical to TRBD1. CDR3 length equals 13 residues. The ends lost 2 bases at V and 3 bases at J; junction bases unmatched: 0. The germline gives CDR1 LGHNA, CDR2 YNFKEQ. The CDR3 region is CASSQTGEETQYF. The DNA of the CDR3 is TGTGCCAGCAGCCAAACAGGGGAAGAGACCCAGTACTTC.

The rearrangement uses TRBV12-5 and TRBJ2-5; D tentatively reads TRBD1 or TRBD2 (5 bases each). V was pared by 5 bases and J by 0 bases, with 13 bases between. This CDR3 contains 15 residues. The germline CDR1 and CDR2 sequences are LGHNT and FRNRAP. DNA of the CDR3: TGTGCTAGTGGTGGCTCGAGGGGCGACCAAGAGACCCAGTACTTC. As protein: CASGGSRGDQETQYF.

This clonotype appeared a few times. V and J are TRBV18 and TRBJ2-6; D gene unclear. V lost 3 bases and J lost 0, with 6 bases in between. Germline V gives CDR1 KGHSH, CDR2 LQKENI. CDR3 size: 15 residues. The CDR3, as DNA: TGTGCCAGCTCACCCGTAAGCTCTGGGGCCAACGTCCTGACTTTC. As protein: CASSPVSSGANVLTF.

This clonotype occurred many times. V is TRBV29-1 and J is TRBJ2-2, with D tentatively TRBD2 (5 bases). The CDR3 sequence is 15 residues long. Deletions cut 6 bases from V and 4 bases from J, with 18 bases between. Germline CDR1 and CDR2: SQVTM and ANQGSEA. CDR3 loop: CSVGPPGRATGELFF. The CDR3 DNA is TGCAGCGTCGGACCGCCCGGGCGGGCCACCGGGGAGCTGTTTTTT.

This clonotype turned up a few times. The chain uses TRBV9 and TRBJ2-1, with D possibly being TRBD2 (6 bases). The V and J ends lost 1 base and 7 bases respectively, with 15 bases between them. The germline V gene encodes CDR1 SGDLS and CDR2 YYNGEE. The CDR3 runs to 15 residues. CDR3 in DNA: TGTGCCAGCAGCGTATTAGCGGAAAGCGGGAATGAGCAGTTCTTC. It encodes CASSVLAESGNEQFF.

This clonotype was observed a few times. The gene calls are TRBV5-1 and TRBJ1-3, with 10 bases that match TRBD1. Trimming removed 0 bases from V and 2 bases from J; junction bases left unmatched: 14. This CDR3 comprises 20 residues. CDR1 is SGHRS, CDR2 YFSETQ, per germline. The DNA for the CDR3 is TGCGCCAGCAGCTTGGCCACGGGACAGGGGAATAGCAAAGCTGGAAACACCATATATTTT. Translated, it gives CASSLATGQGNSKAGNTIYF.

This clonotype was observed many times. The chain has TRBV7-2 and TRBJ1-5; 9 bases align to TRBD1. Germline V CDR1 and CDR2: SGHTA, FQGNSA. Trimming cost V 5 bases and J 11 bases; bases outside gene matches: 7. This CDR3 has 13 amino acids. Written as DNA, the CDR3 is TGTGCCAGCAGCCGGGACAGGGTCTCGGCCCAGCATTTT. It encodes CASSRDRVSAQHF.

A few counts support this clonotype. The genes are TRBV7-2 and TRBJ1-5; no definite D call. Germline loops: CDR1 SGHTA, CDR2 FQGNSA. The CDR3 is 15 residues long. V was pared by 5 bases and J by 3 bases, with 14 bases between. The CDR3 region has the DNA TGTGCCAGCAGCCTCGACCTAGACACCAATCAGCCCCAGCATTTT. Residues: CASSLDLDTNQPQHF.

Concerning this clonotype itself: Being one base from a much bigger clone, this may be a read error. This chain connects TRBV5-1 to TRBJ1-1; TRBD1 might be the D (6 bases). Germline CDR1 and CDR2: SGHRS and YFSETQ. This CDR3 contains 14 residues. The CDR3 protein is CASSSTGTGTDAFF. The CDR3 nucleotides read TGCGCCAGCAGCTCGACAGGTACCGGCACTGACGCTTTCTTT.

The sample holds a few counts of this clonotype. The chain recombines TRBV7-8 with TRBJ2-3, with a weak D call TRBD2 (6 bases). Germline V gene lookup returns CDR1 SGHVS and CDR2 FQNEAQ. The V end lost 1 base, the J end lost 4 bases, and 15 bases lay between the germline ends. CDR3 size: 16 residues. The CDR3 sequence: CASSLVSGKGSDTQYF. In DNA form, the CDR3 reads TGTGCCAGCAGCTTAGTTAGCGGAAAAGGCTCAGATACGCAGTATTTT.

J is TRBJ1-2 and V is TRBV12-3 or TRBV12-4, with D tentatively TRBD1 (5 bases). The CDR3 contains 14 residues. With 3 bases removed from V and 8 bases from J, the gap between germline ends came to 16 bases. CDR3 protein: CASSLWGQGSGYTF. In DNA form, the CDR3 reads TGTGCCAGCAGTTTGTGGGGTCAGGGTAGCGGCTACACCTTC.

This clonotype was detected only a few times. The chain recombines TRBV20-1 with TRBJ2-1, with 9 bases matching TRBD2. With 2 bases clipped from V and 6 bases from J, the junction kept 2 bases outside the gene matches. Germline V gene data show CDR1 as DFQATT and CDR2 as SNEGSKA (reference sequence). The CDR3 extends over 13 amino acids. The CDR3 DNA follows: TGCAGTGCTAGACTAGCGGGAAGCAATGAGCAGTTCTTC. This translates into CSARLAGSNEQFF.

This chain uses TRBV11-2 with TRBJ1-1, with 11 bases fitting TRBD1. This CDR3 is 18 amino acids long. V dropped 8 bases and J dropped 8; count of bases not matched to a gene: 22. Germline V gene sequence: CDR1 SGHAT, CDR2 FQNNGV. In DNA, the CDR3 is TGTGCCAGCGGCCTCTACAACCGGCCGGGACAGGGGGAGGAGGAAGCTTTCTTT. The encoded protein is CASGLYNRPGQGEEEAFF.

The V gene is TRBV4-1, the J gene TRBJ2-2, with 7 bases that match TRBD1. Unmatched junction bases numbered 4, after V lost 1 base and J lost 2 bases. Germline lookup yields CDR1 MGHRA and CDR2 YSYEKL. CDR3 length equals 16 residues. For the CDR3, the DNA is TGCGCCAGCAGCCAAGCGACAGGGAGAAACACCGGGGAGCTGTTTTTT. Protein sequence: CASSQATGRNTGELFF.